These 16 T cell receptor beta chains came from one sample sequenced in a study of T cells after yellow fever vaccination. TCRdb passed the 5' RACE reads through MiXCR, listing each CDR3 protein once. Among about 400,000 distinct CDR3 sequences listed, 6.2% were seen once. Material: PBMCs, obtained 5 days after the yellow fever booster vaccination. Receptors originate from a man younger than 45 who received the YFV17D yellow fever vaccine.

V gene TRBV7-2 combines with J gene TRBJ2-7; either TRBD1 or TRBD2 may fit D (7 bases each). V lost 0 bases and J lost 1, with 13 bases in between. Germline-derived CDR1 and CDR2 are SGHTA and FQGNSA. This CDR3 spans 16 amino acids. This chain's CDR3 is CASSLAGEGASYEQYF. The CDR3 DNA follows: TGTGCCAGCAGCTTAGCGGGGGAGGGGGCATCCTACGAGCAGTACTTC.

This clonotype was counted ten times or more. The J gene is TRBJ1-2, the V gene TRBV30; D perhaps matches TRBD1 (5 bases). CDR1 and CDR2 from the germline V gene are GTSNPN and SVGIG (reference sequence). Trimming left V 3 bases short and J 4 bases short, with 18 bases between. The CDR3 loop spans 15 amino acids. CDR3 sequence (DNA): TGTGCCTGGAGCCGGCTGGAGGGGCTTGGCTATGGCTACACCTTC. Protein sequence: CAWSRLEGLGYGYTF.

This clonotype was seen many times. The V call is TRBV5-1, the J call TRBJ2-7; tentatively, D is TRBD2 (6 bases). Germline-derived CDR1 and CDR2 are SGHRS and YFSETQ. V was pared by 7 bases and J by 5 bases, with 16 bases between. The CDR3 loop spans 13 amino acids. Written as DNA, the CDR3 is TGCGCCAGCTTCAGGGAGGAGCGAAACGAGCAGTACTTC. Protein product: CASFREERNEQYF.

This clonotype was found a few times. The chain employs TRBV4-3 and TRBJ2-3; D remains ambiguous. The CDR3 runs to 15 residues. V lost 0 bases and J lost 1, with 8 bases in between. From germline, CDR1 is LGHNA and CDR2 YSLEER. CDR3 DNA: TGCGCCAGCAGCCAAGATCCCCAGGGCACAGATACGCAGTATTTT. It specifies CASSQDPQGTDTQYF.

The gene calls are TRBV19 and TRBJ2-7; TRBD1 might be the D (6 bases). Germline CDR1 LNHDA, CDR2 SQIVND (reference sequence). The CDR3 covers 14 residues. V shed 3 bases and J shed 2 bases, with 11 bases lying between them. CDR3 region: CASSMRDTTYEQYF. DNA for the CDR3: TGTGCCAGTAGTATGAGGGACACAACCTACGAGCAGTACTTC.

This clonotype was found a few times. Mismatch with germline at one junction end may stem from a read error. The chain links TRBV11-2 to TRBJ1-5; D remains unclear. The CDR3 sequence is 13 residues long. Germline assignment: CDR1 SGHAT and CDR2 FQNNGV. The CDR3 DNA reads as TGTGCCAGCAGCATAGACCGCAATCAGCCCCAGCATTTT. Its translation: CASSIDRNQPQHF. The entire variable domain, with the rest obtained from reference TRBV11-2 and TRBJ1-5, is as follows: EAGVAQSPRYKIIEKRQSVAFWCNPISGHATLYWYQQILGQGPKLLIQFQNNGVVDDSQLPKDRFSAERLKGVDSTLKIQPAKLEDSAVYLCASSIDRNQPQHFGDGTRLSIL.

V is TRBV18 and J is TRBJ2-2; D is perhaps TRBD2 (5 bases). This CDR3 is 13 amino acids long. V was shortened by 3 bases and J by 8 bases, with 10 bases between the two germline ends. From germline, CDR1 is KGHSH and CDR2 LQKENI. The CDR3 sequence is CASSPTGEGELFF. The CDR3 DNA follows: TGTGCCAGCTCACCCACCGGGGAAGGGGAGCTGTTTTTT.

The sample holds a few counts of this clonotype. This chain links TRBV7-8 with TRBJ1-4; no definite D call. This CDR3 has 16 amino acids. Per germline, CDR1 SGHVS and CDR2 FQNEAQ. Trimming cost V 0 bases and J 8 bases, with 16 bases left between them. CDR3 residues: CASSLAEAQSPEKLFF. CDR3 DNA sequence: TGTGCCAGCAGCTTAGCCGAAGCCCAATCCCCCGAAAAACTGTTTTTT.

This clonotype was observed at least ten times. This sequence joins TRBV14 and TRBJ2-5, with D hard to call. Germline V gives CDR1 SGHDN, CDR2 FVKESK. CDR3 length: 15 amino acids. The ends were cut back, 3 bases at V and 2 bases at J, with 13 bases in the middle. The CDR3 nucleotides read TGTGCCAGCAGCCATCAAGGAAGGGCACAAGAGACCCAGTACTTC. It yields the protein CASSHQGRAQETQYF. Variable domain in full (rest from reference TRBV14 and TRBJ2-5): EAGVTQFPSHSVIEKGQTVTLRCDPISGHDNLYWYRRVMGKEIKFLLHFVKESKQDESGMPNNRFLAERTGGTYSTLKVQPAELEDSGVYFCASSHQGRAQETQYFGPGTRLLVL.

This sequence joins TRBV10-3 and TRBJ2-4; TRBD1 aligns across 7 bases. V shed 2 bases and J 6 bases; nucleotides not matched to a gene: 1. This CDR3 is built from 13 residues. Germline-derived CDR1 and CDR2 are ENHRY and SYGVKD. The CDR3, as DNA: TGTGCCATCAGTGAGGGGACAGCAAACATTCAGTACTTC. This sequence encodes CAISEGTANIQYF.

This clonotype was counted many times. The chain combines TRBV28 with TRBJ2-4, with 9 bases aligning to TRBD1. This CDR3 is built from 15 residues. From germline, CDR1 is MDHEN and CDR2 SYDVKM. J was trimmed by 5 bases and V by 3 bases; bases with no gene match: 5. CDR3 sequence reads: CASSFPTGGQNIQYF. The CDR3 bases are TGTGCCAGCAGTTTTCCGACAGGGGGGCAAAACATTCAGTACTTC.

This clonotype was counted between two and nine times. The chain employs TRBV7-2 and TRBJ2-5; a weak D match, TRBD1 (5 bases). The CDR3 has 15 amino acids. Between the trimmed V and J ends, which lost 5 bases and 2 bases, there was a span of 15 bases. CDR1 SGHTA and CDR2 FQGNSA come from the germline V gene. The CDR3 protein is CASSSYQGIQETQYF. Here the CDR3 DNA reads TGTGCCAGCAGCAGCTACCAGGGTATTCAAGAGACCCAGTACTTC.

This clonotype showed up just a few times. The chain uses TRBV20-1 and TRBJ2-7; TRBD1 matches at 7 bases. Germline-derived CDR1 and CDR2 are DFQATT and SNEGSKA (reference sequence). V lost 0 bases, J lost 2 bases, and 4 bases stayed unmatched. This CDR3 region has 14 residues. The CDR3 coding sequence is TGCAGTGCTAGAGATTACAGGGGTCCCTACGAGCAGTACTTC. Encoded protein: CSARDYRGPYEQYF.

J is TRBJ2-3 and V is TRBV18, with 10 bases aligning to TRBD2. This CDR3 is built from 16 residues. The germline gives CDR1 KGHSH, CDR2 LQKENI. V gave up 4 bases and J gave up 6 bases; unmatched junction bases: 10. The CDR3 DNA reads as TGTGCCAGCTCACGAATATCTAGCGGGAGTCCGGATACGCAGTATTTT. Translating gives CASSRISSGSPDTQYF. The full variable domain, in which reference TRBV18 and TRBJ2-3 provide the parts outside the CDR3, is NAGVMQNPRHLVRRRGQEARLRCSPMKGHSHVYWYRQLPEEGLKFMVYLQKENIIDESGMPKERFSAEFPKEGPSILRIQQVVRGDSAAYFCASSRISSGSPDTQYFGPGTRLTVL.

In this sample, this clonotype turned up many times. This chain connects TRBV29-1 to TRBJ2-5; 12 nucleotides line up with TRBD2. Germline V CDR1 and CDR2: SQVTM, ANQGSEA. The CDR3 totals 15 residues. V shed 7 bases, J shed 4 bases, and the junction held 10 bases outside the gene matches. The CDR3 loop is CSAGSLAGGAETQYF. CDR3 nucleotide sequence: TGCAGCGCCGGGTCGCTAGCGGGAGGGGCAGAGACCCAGTACTTC.

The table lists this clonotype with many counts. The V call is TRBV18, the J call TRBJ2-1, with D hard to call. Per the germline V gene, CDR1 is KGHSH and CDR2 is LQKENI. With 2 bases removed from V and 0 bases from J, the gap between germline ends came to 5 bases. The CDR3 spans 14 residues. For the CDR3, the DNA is TGTGCCAGCTCACCAGCCAACTCCTACAATGAGCAGTTCTTC. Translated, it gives CASSPANSYNEQFF.